The present entry profiles one T cell receptor (beta chain) with its context. It has no known antigen specificity. There are no base qualities to consult, and no much larger clone falls within one base. The data belong to a study of control samples from healthy donors and cancer patients (dated by TCRdb to the early 2020s). V and J are trimmed by 6 bases and 7 bases, and the gene matches miss 9 bases of the junction. The CDR3 covers 14 residues, taking in both the cysteine and the phenylalanine. The sequence is cut down to CDR3 DNA, 42 bases in frame from base 1. CDR1 and CDR2 are drawn from the germline V gene: SGHTA, FQGNSA. The protocol used for the library was the immunoSEQ multiplex PCR assay. The source is immuneACCESS, and TCRdb retained only in-frame sequences with V and J called. Part of the clones is not carried over; for the studies checked, unresolved V genes explain less than half of this, and the remainder is unexplained. Recorded for this sample are 350,000 to 450,000 clones; 80% to 95% of them occurred a single time. Around 6.4% of the sample is taken by the ten largest.

Sample: PBMCs. The sequence was collected from a man aged 40-55 years with head and neck cancer. This chain joins TRBV7-2 to TRBJ1-1, and TRBD1 aligns with 9 junction nucleotides. The base sequence is TGTGCCAGCAGACCACAGGGGGCTGCGGGTGAAGCTTTCTTT. It specifies CASRPQGAAGEAFF.